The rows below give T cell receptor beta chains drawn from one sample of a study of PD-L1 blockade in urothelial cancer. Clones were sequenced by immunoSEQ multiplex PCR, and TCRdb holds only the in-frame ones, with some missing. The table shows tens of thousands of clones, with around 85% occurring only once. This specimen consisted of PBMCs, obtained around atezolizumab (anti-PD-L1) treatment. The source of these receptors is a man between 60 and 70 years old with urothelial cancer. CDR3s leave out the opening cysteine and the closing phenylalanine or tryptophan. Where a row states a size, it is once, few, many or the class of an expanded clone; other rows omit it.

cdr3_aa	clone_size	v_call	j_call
ASSQDSKNTEAF	-	TRBV18	TRBJ1-1
ASSPGLAGGGEQF	-	TRBV11-3	TRBJ2-1
AWSSLAGGKEKLF	-	TRBV30	TRBJ1-4
ASSPGSGKNTEAF	once	TRBV19	TRBJ1-1
ASSFVSGGETQY	-	TRBV6-5	TRBJ2-5
ASRTQGGGKNIQY	-	TRBV28	TRBJ2-4
AWGRALSGGGGYT	-	TRBV30	TRBJ1-2
ASSPYGTDNTEAF	-	TRBV18	TRBJ1-1
ASSFETGFSNEQF	-	TRBV27	TRBJ2-1
ASSSRGSGGTYNEQF	once	TRBV11-3	TRBJ2-1
SVGGDRTQY	-	TRBV29-1	TRBJ2-3
ASSPWTGGKSGANVLT	-	TRBV28	TRBJ2-6
ASSLPTGMETQY	-	TRBV7-9	TRBJ2-5
ASSPGRGQPQH	-	TRBV11-2	TRBJ1-5
ASSLRQGASTEAF	-	TRBV5-1	TRBJ1-1
ASSTGGAGTEAF	-	TRBV19	TRBJ1-1
AWSVTGIRYT	-	TRBV30	TRBJ1-2
ASSKTSGGAGNEQF	-	TRBV5-1	TRBJ2-1
ASRWTGGSYEQY	-	TRBV19	TRBJ2-7
ASSQEGRNHYGYT	-	TRBV4-1	TRBJ1-2
ASSDWTRPFSSYEQY	-	TRBV6-4	TRBJ2-7
ASSVETVPNTEAF	-	TRBV9	TRBJ1-1
ASSLLGQGAHLAGELF	-	TRBV5-6	TRBJ2-2
ASSLKAAPAVVNEKLF	-	TRBV5-1	TRBJ1-4
ASKVSPGDTQY	-	TRBV6-1	TRBJ2-3
ASSRQGARSGANVLT	-	TRBV11-2	TRBJ2-6
ASSSSGDNEQF	-	TRBV6-4	TRBJ2-1
ASSATSGGGGETQY	-	TRBV9	TRBJ2-5
ATHFTGTGGEQY	few	TRBV28	TRBJ2-7